Listed below are T cell receptor beta chains from one sample, sequenced in a study of regulatory T cells in long-lasting Graves disease. TCRdb fed the multiplex PCR reads into MiXCR, producing one record per CDR3 protein. Of about 440,000 distinct CDR3 sequences in the sample, 15% to 20% are singletons; the top ten hold 20% to 25%. The same sample was also studied in work on T cells in Graves' hyperthyroidism and ophthalmopathy.

Sequences were derived from peripheral blood mononuclear cells (PBMCs), sampled at new diagnosis, from a patient treated with antithyroid drugs. These receptors all come from a young woman with Graves disease. Both conserved end residues are part of each CDR3. Fields, in order: D gene, V gene, clone size, J gene, CDR3 DNA, CDR3 protein. The D gene is left open where the match is weak. The size field is filled for only some rows; it gives once, few, many or a size class.

d_call: TRBD1; v_call: TRBV7-9; clone_size: many; j_call: TRBJ2-5; cdr3_nt: TGTGCCAGCAGCCACACGCCGGACAGGGGGAAAGAGACCCAGTACTTC; cdr3_aa: CASSHTPDRGKETQYF
d_call: TRBD1; v_call: TRBV9; clone_size: -; j_call: TRBJ2-2; cdr3_nt: TGTGCCAGCAGCGTATGGGGACAGGGTAACACCGGGGAGCTGTTTTTT; cdr3_aa: CASSVWGQGNTGELFF
d_call: -; v_call: TRBV4-1; clone_size: -; j_call: TRBJ1-1; cdr3_nt: TGCGCCAGCAGCCAAGTAACCAGAGGGAACCCTGAAGCTTTCTTT; cdr3_aa: CASSQVTRGNPEAFF
d_call: TRBD2; v_call: TRBV24-1; clone_size: -; j_call: TRBJ2-7; cdr3_nt: TGTGCCACCAGTGATTTGACAGCGGGAGTTGAAGAGCAGTACTTC; cdr3_aa: CATSDLTAGVEEQYF
d_call: -; v_call: TRBV7-2; clone_size: many; j_call: TRBJ2-3; cdr3_nt: TGTGCCAGCAGCTTAGCGTCAGGGGCTCTGGATACGCAGTATTTT; cdr3_aa: CASSLASGALDTQYF
d_call: -; v_call: TRBV29-1; clone_size: many; j_call: TRBJ2-1; cdr3_nt: TGCAGCGTTGTGACAAACAATGAGCAGTTCTTC; cdr3_aa: CSVVTNNEQFF
d_call: -; v_call: TRBV12-3/TRBV12-4; clone_size: few; j_call: TRBJ2-7; cdr3_nt: TGTGCCAGCAGCAAAGCCTACGAGCAGTACTTC; cdr3_aa: CASSKAYEQYF
d_call: -; v_call: TRBV28; clone_size: many; j_call: TRBJ1-3; cdr3_nt: TGTGCCAGCACGGGCACGTACGACACCATATATTTT; cdr3_aa: CASTGTYDTIYF
d_call: -; v_call: TRBV12-3/TRBV12-4; clone_size: many; j_call: TRBJ1-2; cdr3_nt: TGTGCCAGCAGTTTCGGCAGGGCTGTCCCCTATGGCTACACCTTC; cdr3_aa: CASSFGRAVPYGYTF
d_call: -; v_call: TRBV28; clone_size: many; j_call: TRBJ2-7; cdr3_nt: TGTGCCAGCAGTTTAGTTGGTGGGAGTTACGAGCAGTACTTC; cdr3_aa: CASSLVGGSYEQYF
d_call: -; v_call: TRBV10-3; clone_size: many; j_call: TRBJ2-7; cdr3_nt: TGTGCCATCAGTGAGTTTGGGTACGAGCAGTACTTC; cdr3_aa: CAISEFGYEQYF
d_call: -; v_call: TRBV2; clone_size: many; j_call: TRBJ1-1; cdr3_nt: TGTGCCAGCAGTGAAGCTCGACCCCAGCTTTCTTTT; cdr3_aa: CASSEARPQLSF
d_call: -; v_call: TRBV6-2/TRBV6-3; clone_size: few; j_call: TRBJ2-1; cdr3_nt: TGTGCCACCCGAGTAGCCGGCCTCTACAATGAGCAGTTCTTC; cdr3_aa: CATRVAGLYNEQFF
d_call: -; v_call: TRBV7-9; clone_size: -; j_call: TRBJ2-5; cdr3_nt: TGTGCCAGCAGCGGACCAACCGGGACCCAGTACTTC; cdr3_aa: CASSGPTGTQYF
d_call: -; v_call: TRBV27; clone_size: few; j_call: TRBJ1-1; cdr3_nt: TGTGCCAGCAATCCAGGGATGGGGACTGAAGCTTTCTTT; cdr3_aa: CASNPGMGTEAFF
d_call: -; v_call: TRBV5-6; clone_size: -; j_call: TRBJ1-1; cdr3_nt: TGTGCCAGCAGCTTGGGACCAAAGGGTAACACTGAAGCTTTCTTT; cdr3_aa: CASSLGPKGNTEAFF
d_call: -; v_call: TRBV6-5; clone_size: many; j_call: TRBJ2-3; cdr3_nt: TGTGCCAGCAGTTACGACCGGATTAGGAGCCACACAGATACGCAGTATTTT; cdr3_aa: CASSYDRIRSHTDTQYF
d_call: -; v_call: TRBV29-1; clone_size: -; j_call: TRBJ2-1; cdr3_nt: TGCAGCGTTGTCCGGGGAAACAATGAGCAGTTCTTC; cdr3_aa: CSVVRGNNEQFF
d_call: -; v_call: TRBV5-1; clone_size: -; j_call: TRBJ1-1; cdr3_nt: TGCGCCAGCAGCTTGGACGCGGGGAGGACTGAAGCTTTCTTT; cdr3_aa: CASSLDAGRTEAFF
d_call: -; v_call: TRBV29-1; clone_size: many; j_call: TRBJ1-1; cdr3_nt: TGCAGCGTTGATAGTCTGAACACTGAAGCTTTCTTT; cdr3_aa: CSVDSLNTEAFF
d_call: TRBD1; v_call: TRBV5-1; clone_size: many; j_call: TRBJ1-5; cdr3_nt: TGTGCCAGCAGCTCCGGACAGGGGAATCAGCCCCAGCATTTT; cdr3_aa: CASSSGQGNQPQHF
d_call: -; v_call: TRBV15; clone_size: many; j_call: TRBJ2-3; cdr3_nt: TGTGCCACCAGCAGAGATCGTCCCTATAGTCCAACTAGCACAGATACGCAGTATTTT; cdr3_aa: CATSRDRPYSPTSTDTQYF
d_call: TRBD2; v_call: TRBV9; clone_size: -; j_call: TRBJ2-3; cdr3_nt: TGTGCCAGCACAATAGCGGGAGGGCCGACAGATACGCAGTATTTT; cdr3_aa: CASTIAGGPTDTQYF
d_call: TRBD2; v_call: TRBV3-1; clone_size: -; j_call: TRBJ2-2; cdr3_nt: TGTGCCAGCAGCTTAAGAAGCGGGAGGGACACCGGGGAGCTGTTTTTT; cdr3_aa: CASSLRSGRDTGELFF
d_call: -; v_call: TRBV9; clone_size: few; j_call: TRBJ2-2; cdr3_nt: TGTGCCAGCAGCGTAGGGAGGGTCAGATTCGGGGAGCTGTTTTTT; cdr3_aa: CASSVGRVRFGELFF
d_call: -; v_call: TRBV28; clone_size: many; j_call: TRBJ1-1; cdr3_nt: TGTGCCAGCAGTCCACAGGTTCGGGCTGAAGCTTTCTTT; cdr3_aa: CASSPQVRAEAFF
d_call: -; v_call: TRBV6-1; clone_size: -; j_call: TRBJ1-5; cdr3_nt: TGTGCCAGCAGAAACGGTTTTTTCAATCAGCCCCAGCATTTT; cdr3_aa: CASRNGFFNQPQHF
d_call: TRBD1; v_call: TRBV19; clone_size: -; j_call: TRBJ2-2; cdr3_nt: TGTGCCAGTAGGCCACCGGGACAGGGGAGTTCCGGGGAGCTGTTTTTT; cdr3_aa: CASRPPGQGSSGELFF
d_call: -; v_call: TRBV19; clone_size: few; j_call: TRBJ2-7; cdr3_nt: TGTGCCAGTAGTATTGCTGGGGGCTACGAGCAGTACTTC; cdr3_aa: CASSIAGGYEQYF
d_call: -; v_call: TRBV11-2; clone_size: many; j_call: TRBJ2-1; cdr3_nt: TGTGCCAGCAGAATGCCTGAGAAGGAGGATGAGCAGTTCTTC; cdr3_aa: CASRMPEKEDEQFF
d_call: -; v_call: TRBV7-9; clone_size: -; j_call: TRBJ2-3; cdr3_nt: TGTGCCAGCAGTCACATAATGGGGGGCTCTGGCGGCACAGATACGCAGTATTTT; cdr3_aa: CASSHIMGGSGGTDTQYF
d_call: TRBD1; v_call: TRBV28; clone_size: many; j_call: TRBJ1-1; cdr3_nt: TGTGCCAGCAGTTTGGGGGGACAGATAGGCACTGAAGCTTTCTTT; cdr3_aa: CASSLGGQIGTEAFF
d_call: TRBD2; v_call: TRBV7-6; clone_size: many; j_call: TRBJ2-7; cdr3_nt: TGTGCCAGCAGTGTCTTAGCGGGAGTAGCGGGCGAGCAGTACTTC; cdr3_aa: CASSVLAGVAGEQYF
d_call: -; v_call: TRBV7-3; clone_size: many; j_call: TRBJ2-1; cdr3_nt: TGTGCCAGCAGCCAACTAGCACGCTCCTACAATGAGCAGTTCTTC; cdr3_aa: CASSQLARSYNEQFF
d_call: -; v_call: TRBV30; clone_size: -; j_call: TRBJ2-3; cdr3_nt: TGTGCCTGGAGTGACGCAGATACGCAGTATTTT; cdr3_aa: CAWSDADTQYF
d_call: TRBD1; v_call: TRBV27; clone_size: -; j_call: TRBJ2-5; cdr3_nt: TGTGCCAGCAGGTGGGACAGGGCCTCGGGGACCCAGTACTTC; cdr3_aa: CASRWDRASGTQYF
d_call: TRBD2; v_call: TRBV19; clone_size: -; j_call: TRBJ2-3; cdr3_nt: TGTGCCAGTGGACTAGTTGGCACAGATACGCAGTATTTT; cdr3_aa: CASGLVGTDTQYF
d_call: -; v_call: TRBV7-2; clone_size: few; j_call: TRBJ2-7; cdr3_nt: TGTGCCAGCAGCTTAGAGGGGGGACACCCCTACGAGCAGTACTTC; cdr3_aa: CASSLEGGHPYEQYF
d_call: -; v_call: TRBV5-1; clone_size: many; j_call: TRBJ1-1; cdr3_nt: TGCGCCAGCAGCTTGGATACCACTGAAGCTTTCTTT; cdr3_aa: CASSLDTTEAFF
d_call: -; v_call: TRBV9; clone_size: -; j_call: TRBJ2-2; cdr3_nt: TGTGCCAGCAGCGTGGAGAGGGTGGCGGGCACCGGGGAGCTGTTTTTT; cdr3_aa: CASSVERVAGTGELFF
d_call: TRBD2; v_call: TRBV28; clone_size: many; j_call: TRBJ2-7; cdr3_nt: TGTGCCAGCAAGGAGGAAGCGGGAGGCCTATTCTACGAGCAGTACTTC; cdr3_aa: CASKEEAGGLFYEQYF
d_call: -; v_call: TRBV6-1; clone_size: many; j_call: TRBJ2-5; cdr3_nt: TGTGCCAGCAGCCCGGGACGGATCGAGGTGGAGACCCAGTACTTC; cdr3_aa: CASSPGRIEVETQYF
d_call: TRBD2; v_call: TRBV28; clone_size: many; j_call: TRBJ2-1; cdr3_nt: TGTGCCAGCAGACCTACGTTACCTACTAGCGGGAGGTTGGATGAGCAGTTCTTC; cdr3_aa: CASRPTLPTSGRLDEQFF
d_call: TRBD2; v_call: TRBV6-1; clone_size: many; j_call: TRBJ2-1; cdr3_nt: TGTGCCAGCAGCCGGACTAGCGGGAGCTCCTACAATGAGCAGTTCTTC; cdr3_aa: CASSRTSGSSYNEQFF
d_call: TRBD2; v_call: TRBV10-3; clone_size: few; j_call: TRBJ2-1; cdr3_nt: TGTGCCATCAGTGAAAGAGCGGGAGTTGAGCAGTTCTTC; cdr3_aa: CAISERAGVEQFF
d_call: -; v_call: TRBV5-1; clone_size: many; j_call: TRBJ1-1; cdr3_nt: TGCGCCAGCAGCCCCTCTACCCGGACTGAAGCTTTCTTT; cdr3_aa: CASSPSTRTEAFF
d_call: -; v_call: TRBV6-2/TRBV6-3; clone_size: few; j_call: TRBJ1-3; cdr3_nt: TGTGCCAGCAGTTACTCGGACGGCCGTTGCGATTTT; cdr3_aa: CASSYSDGRCDF
d_call: TRBD2; v_call: TRBV20-1; clone_size: many; j_call: TRBJ2-1; cdr3_nt: TGCAGTGCTAGAGATTACCCCTCGGGAGCGGGAGGATTATATGAGCAGTTCTTC; cdr3_aa: CSARDYPSGAGGLYEQFF
d_call: -; v_call: TRBV6-1; clone_size: -; j_call: TRBJ1-1; cdr3_nt: TGTGCCAGCAATCCGACAGGAAACACTGAAGCTTTCTTT; cdr3_aa: CASNPTGNTEAFF
d_call: -; v_call: TRBV30; clone_size: many; j_call: TRBJ2-1; cdr3_nt: TGTGCCTGGAGTCCCGGGATGTACAATGAGCAGTTCTTC; cdr3_aa: CAWSPGMYNEQFF
d_call: TRBD1; v_call: TRBV9; clone_size: many; j_call: TRBJ2-1; cdr3_nt: TGTGCCAGCAGCGTCGGGTGGACAGGCGGGCGAAATGAGCAGTTCTTC; cdr3_aa: CASSVGWTGGRNEQFF